This T cell receptor (beta chain) was identified during a study of glioma-infiltrating T cells. This clonotype was observed at least ten times. The iRepertoire nested amplicon-rescue multiplex PCR amplified TCR alpha and beta CDR3s from RNA. Tissue mRNA or PBMC total RNA, roughly 100-400 ng, went into one-step reverse transcription and amplification. TCRdb reanalysed the multiplex PCR reads using MiXCR and keeps one entry per CDR3 protein. The data show fewer than 200,000 distinct CDR3 sequences, 30% to 40% seen once. The germline gives CDR1 DFQATT, CDR2 SNEGSKA (reference sequence). Trimming shortened V by 0 bases and J by 1 base, and 10 bases separated the two germline ends. The CDR3 extends over 14 amino acids.

The chain combines TRBV20-1 with TRBJ2-7, with D unresolved. The receptor was isolated from a human donor with low-grade glioma or glioblastoma, undergoing nonglioma brain surgery, or in good health (not recorded which). The sample comprised glioma tissue, nonneoplastic brain tissue, or PBMCs (not recorded which). CDR3 DNA: TGCAGTGCTAGAGATCTCGGCAGGTCCTACGAGCAGTACTTC. Protein product: CSARDLGRSYEQYF.